Given below is one T cell receptor (beta chain) in context. Antigen unknown. Between the trimmed V and J ends, which lost 0 bases and 5 bases, there was a span of 11 bases. Germline V lookup: CDR1 GTSNPN, CDR2 SVGIG (reference sequence). This CDR3 has 14 amino acids. The sample originates from a study of cytomegalovirus exposure and HLA in healthy donors. Study background: Out of several hundred genotyped donors, roughly 78% belonged to the Caucasian-associated ancestry cluster. Study conclusions and caveats: As a later analysis showed, several of the most significant clusters appeared to be linked to common viral pathogens. In a later analysis, fewer than 20,000 TCR beta sequences were associated with HLA alleles at 0.05 false discovery rate.

Primers for the PCR totalled 60 Vbeta and 13 Jbeta. Only in-frame clones appear in the TCRdb table, and some are missing; sequencing was by immunoSEQ multiplex PCR. The sample yields around 100,000 clones, approximately 72% seen once. The specimen sequenced was PBMCs. The V call is TRBV30, the J call TRBJ1-5; a possible D gene is TRBD1 (5 bases). The clonotype originates from a woman aged 40 to 50 in good health and CMV-seronegative. As DNA, the CDR3 is TGTGCCTGGAGTGTAGGCCAGGGTCATCAGCCCCAGCATTTT. Protein product: CAWSVGQGHQPQHF. Together with reference TRBV30 and TRBJ1-5, the CDR3 gives the full variable domain: SQTIHQWPATLVQPVGSPLSLECTVEGTSNPNLYWYRQAAGRGLQLLFYSVGIGQISSEVPQNLSASRPQDRQFILSSKKLLLSDSGFYLCAWSVGQGHQPQHFGDGTRLSIL.